The clone carrying this T cell receptor (beta chain) was observed a few times. What it binds is not known. The sample originates from a study of vaccination and CD4 T cells after COVID-19. Background on the study: Recovered-phase convalescent patients showed SARS-CoV-2 positivity by nasal swab PCR; about ten were mild, one severe. Whole-study findings and limits: Spike mono-reactivity was found in 304 of 307 vaccine-specific clones from convalescent patients.

From germline, CDR1 is SGHNT and CDR2 YYREEE (reference sequence). The CDR3 has 15 amino acids. The ends lost 0 bases at V and 0 bases at J; junction bases unmatched: 3. TCRdb re-derived calls from the PCR reads in MiXCR, one entry per CDR3 protein. Counted here are roughly 15,000 distinct CDR3 sequences, less than 75% occurring once; the ten biggest clones make up 1% to 1.3%. Here the sequenced sample was CD4+ T cells from blood, taken after SARS-CoV-2 vaccination. This TCR derives from a human donor who had recovered from COVID-19. V and J are TRBV5-4 and TRBJ2-7; 7 bases fit TRBD2. CDR3 sequence: CASSLGLADSYEQYF. CDR3 DNA sequence: TGTGCCAGCAGCTTGGGTCTAGCGGACTCCTACGAGCAGTACTTC. Together with reference TRBV5-4 and TRBJ2-7, the CDR3 gives the full variable domain: ETGVTQSPTHLIKTRGQQVTLRCSSQSGHNTVSWYQQALGQGPQFIFQYYREEENGRGNFPPRFSGLQFPNYSSELNVNALELDDSALYLCASSLGLADSYEQYFGPGTRLTVT.